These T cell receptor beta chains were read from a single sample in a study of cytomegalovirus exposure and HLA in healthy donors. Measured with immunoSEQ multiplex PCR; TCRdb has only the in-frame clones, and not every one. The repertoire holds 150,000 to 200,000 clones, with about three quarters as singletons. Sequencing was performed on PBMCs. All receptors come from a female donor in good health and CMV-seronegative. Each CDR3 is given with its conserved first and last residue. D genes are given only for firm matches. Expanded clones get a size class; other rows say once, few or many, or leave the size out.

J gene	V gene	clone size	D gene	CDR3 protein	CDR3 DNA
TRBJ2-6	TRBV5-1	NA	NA	CASRDRPSGANVLTF	TGCGCCAGCAGGGACAGACCCTCTGGGGCCAACGTCCTGACTTTC
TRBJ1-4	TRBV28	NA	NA	CASSLFPGGGEKLFF	TGTGCCAGCAGTTTATTCCCGGGGGGAGGAGAAAAACTGTTTTTT
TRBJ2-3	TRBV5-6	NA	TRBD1	CASSYGDRFLDTQYF	TGTGCCAGCAGCTACGGGGACAGATTTTTAGATACGCAGTATTTT
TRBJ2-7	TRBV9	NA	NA	CASSVAVGRSYEQYF	TGTGCCAGCAGCGTAGCTGTCGGGAGATCCTACGAGCAGTACTTC
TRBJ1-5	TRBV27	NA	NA	CASSSGEARQPQHF	TGTGCCAGCAGTTCTGGGGAGGCGAGACAGCCCCAGCATTTT
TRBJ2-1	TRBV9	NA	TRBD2	CASSALAGDHNEQFF	TGTGCCAGCAGCGCCTTAGCGGGAGACCACAATGAGCAGTTCTTC
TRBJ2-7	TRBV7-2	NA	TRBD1	CASTRTGGSYEQYF	TGTGCCAGCACCAGGACAGGGGGCTCCTACGAGCAGTACTTC
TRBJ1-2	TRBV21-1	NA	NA	CASSIGAGPNYGYTF	TGTGCCAGCAGCATTGGGGCAGGGCCTAACTATGGCTACACCTTC
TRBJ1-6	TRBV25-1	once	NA	CASSDRRQVNSPLHF	TGTGCCAGCAGTGACCGTCGGCAGGTTAATTCACCCCTCCACTTT
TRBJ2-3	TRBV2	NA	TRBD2	CASSPRTSGGHTQYF	TGTGCCAGCAGTCCCCGGACTAGCGGGGGCCACACGCAGTATTTT
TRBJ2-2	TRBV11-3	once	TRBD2	CASSFAGGGTGELFF	TGTGCCAGCAGCTTCGCCGGGGGGGGCACCGGGGAGCTGTTTTTT
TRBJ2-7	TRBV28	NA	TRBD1	CASGSSGGHYEQYF	TGTGCCAGCGGGAGTTCAGGGGGCCACTACGAGCAGTACTTC
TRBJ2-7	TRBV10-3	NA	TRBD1	CAIRGTAYEQYF	TGTGCCATCAGAGGGACAGCCTACGAGCAGTACTTC
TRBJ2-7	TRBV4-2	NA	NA	CASSQETAGYEQYF	TGTGCCAGCAGCCAAGAGACGGCGGGCTACGAGCAGTACTTC
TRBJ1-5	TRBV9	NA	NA	CASSVGDRLTSNQPQHF	TGTGCCAGCAGCGTAGGTGACAGACTTACTAGCAATCAGCCCCAGCATTTT
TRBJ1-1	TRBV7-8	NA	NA	CASSLAGGGAFF	TGTGCCAGCAGCTTAGCGGGGGGTGGAGCTTTCTTT
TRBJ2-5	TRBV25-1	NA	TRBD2	CASSISGGRPGDQYF	TGTGCCAGCAGCATTAGCGGGGGACGACCGGGTGACCAGTACTTC
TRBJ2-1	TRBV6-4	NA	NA	CASSDSIALAFLDEQFF	TGTGCCAGCAGTGACTCGATTGCTCTAGCCTTCTTGGATGAGCAGTTCTTC
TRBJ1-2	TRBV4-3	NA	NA	CASSQEHLGNSYGYTF	TGCGCCAGCAGCCAAGAGCACCTCGGCAACAGCTATGGCTACACCTTC
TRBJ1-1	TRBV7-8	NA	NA	CASSSISRGNTEAFF	TGTGCCAGCAGCTCCATTTCCAGGGGAAACACTGAAGCTTTCTTT
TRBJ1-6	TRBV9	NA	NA	CASSAGEGNSPLHF	TGTGCCAGCAGCGCAGGGGAAGGCAATTCACCCCTCCACTTT
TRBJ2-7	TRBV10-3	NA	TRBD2	CAIQLAGGPGEQYF	TGTGCCATACAACTAGCGGGAGGGCCAGGGGAGCAGTACTTC